Listed here are 19 T cell receptor beta chains from one sample, sequenced in a study of shared clonotypes between healthy human individuals. Naive-designated CD8 cells lacked CD45RO, were positively enriched for CCR7, and omitted terminally differentiated effector memory CD45RA+ cells. Generated by immunoSEQ multiplex PCR, the TCRdb table keeps only in-frame clones and is missing some. The sample consists of hundreds of thousands of clones, around 96% of them appearing once. The specimen sequenced was naive CD8+ T cells sorted from blood. The receptors were sampled from a young woman in good health.

This clone was detected only once. The V and J genes are TRBV27 and TRBJ1-2; D possibly corresponds to TRBD1 (6 bases). The V gene lost 3 bases and the J gene lost 7 bases, with 15 bases spanning the gap. Germline values: CDR1 MNHEY, CDR2 SMNVEV (reference sequence). This CDR3 has 14 residues. The CDR3 coding sequence is TGTGCCAGCAGTTTGTCACAGGGATTACTTGGCTACACCTTC. Its translation: CASSLSQGLLGYTF.

The genes are TRBV18 and TRBJ1-3; TRBD1 might be the D (5 bases). Germline CDR1 is KGHSH and CDR2 is LQKENI. The CDR3 has 13 residues. Trimming pared 6 bases from V and 0 bases from J, leaving 6 bases between. As DNA, the CDR3 is TGTGCCAGCTCTGACAGCTCTGGAAACACCATATATTTT. It yields the protein CASSDSSGNTIYF.

J is TRBJ2-5 and V is TRBV7-9, with TRBD1 as a possible D gene (6 bases). The J call could be wrong; TRBJ2-7 is a better fit for the DNA end. The CDR3 runs to 14 residues. CDR1 and CDR2 (germline): SEHNR, FQNEAQ (reference sequence). As DNA, the CDR3 is TGTGCCAGCATCCCCGGCAGGGGATCCTACGAGCAGTACTTC. Translation: CASIPGRGSYEQYF.

The CDR3 region is CASGPGTSGRNEQFF. The CDR3 coding sequence is TGTGCCAGTGGCCCCGGGACTAGCGGGAGAAATGAGCAGTTCTTC. The rearrangement links TRBV27 to TRBJ2-1; 14 nucleotides agree with TRBD2. The CDR3 sequence is 15 residues long. Germline CDR1 reads MNHEY; CDR2 reads SMNVEV (reference sequence). V shed 9 bases, J shed 7 bases, and the junction held 8 bases outside the gene matches.

The gene calls are TRBV10-3 and TRBJ1-5; 7 nucleotides match TRBD1. The CDR3 consists of 18 residues. Germline V gene sequence: CDR1 ENHRY, CDR2 SYGVKD. J was trimmed by 1 base and V by 0 bases; bases with no gene match: 9. CDR3 sequence: CAISESGTVGGSNQPQHF. CDR3 DNA sequence: TGTGCCATCAGTGAGTCGGGGACAGTCGGGGGAAGCAATCAGCCCCAGCATTTT.

The CDR3 sequence is CASSLHPTWNTEAFF. DNA for the CDR3: TGCGCCAGCAGCCTTCACCCTACATGGAACACTGAAGCTTTCTTT. The chain is built from TRBV4-1 and TRBJ1-1; no reliable D call. Germline values: CDR1 MGHRA, CDR2 YSYEKL. Trimming removed 4 bases at V and 1 base at J, with 13 bases between. This CDR3 is 15 amino acids long.

This clone was detected a few times. The gene calls are TRBV9 and TRBJ2-7; D remains unclear. Germline values: CDR1 SGDLS, CDR2 YYNGEE. The CDR3 extends over 14 amino acids. Trimming took 0 bases from V and 9 from J, leaving 16 bases between them. CDR3 in DNA: TGTGCCAGCAGCGTAGAAGACAATGATAGGCGGCAGTACTTC. It yields the protein CASSVEDNDRRQYF. The whole variable domain, remainder taken from reference TRBV9 and TRBJ2-7, is DSGVTQTPKHLITATGQRVTLRCSPRSGDLSVYWYQQSLDQGLQFLIQYYNGEERAKGNILERFSAQQFPDLHSELNLSSLELGDSALYFCASSVEDNDRRQYFGPGTRLTVT.

The CDR3 sequence is CASSHGGLNTGELFF. The CDR3 DNA is TGTGCCAGCAGCCACGGGGGACTGAACACCGGGGAGCTGTTTTTT. The rearrangement uses TRBV7-2 and TRBJ2-2, with D maybe TRBD2 (6 bases). CDR3 length: 15 amino acids. V lost 5 bases to trimming and J lost 1 base, with 11 bases between them. CDR1 is SGHTA and CDR2 is FQGNSA in the germline V gene. The full variable domain, in which reference TRBV7-2 and TRBJ2-2 provide the parts outside the CDR3, is GAGVSQSPSNKVTEKGKDVELRCDPISGHTALYWYRQSLGQGLEFLIYFQGNSAPDKSGLPSDRFSAERTGGSVSTLTIQRTQQEDSAVYLCASSHGGLNTGELFFGEGSRLTVL.

A word on this clone: Within the sample, other DNA sequences also encode this same CDR3. V and J are TRBV27 and TRBJ2-3; D is unclear. CDR1 and CDR2 from the germline V gene are MNHEY and SMNVEV (reference sequence). V was cut by 3 bases and J by 1 base, with 8 bases left in between. The CDR3 length is 14 residues. CDR3 coding DNA: TGTGCCAGCAGTTTTACCGGCGGCACAGATACGCAGTATTTT. This codes for CASSFTGGTDTQYF.

J is TRBJ1-1 and V is TRBV27, with D tentatively TRBD1 (5 bases). CDR3 length: 14 residues. CDR1 is MNHEY, CDR2 SMNVEV, per germline (reference sequence). Trimming shortened V by 3 bases and J by 0 bases, and 8 bases separated the two germline ends. CDR3 DNA sequence: TGTGCCAGCAGTTTTGGGGGGGTGAACACTGAAGCTTTCTTT. This encodes CASSFGGVNTEAFF.

This rearrangement joins TRBV28 to TRBJ2-1; possible D gene TRBD2, 6 bases. Germline V CDR1 and CDR2: MDHEN, SYDVKM. This CDR3 has 18 amino acids. The V end was cut by 3 bases, the J end by 0 bases, with 18 bases between. The CDR3 sequence: CASSFRASAISSYNEQFF. The CDR3 DNA reads TGTGCCAGCAGTTTTAGGGCTAGCGCGATAAGCTCCTACAATGAGCAGTTCTTC.

This clone was recorded only once. The identical CDR3 is also encoded by other nucleotide sequences in the sample. The chain links TRBV27 to TRBJ2-7; D is possibly TRBD1 or TRBD2 (5 bases each). Germline V gene lookup returns CDR1 MNHEY and CDR2 SMNVEV (reference sequence). This CDR3 contains 14 residues. V dropped 2 bases and J dropped 1 base, with 9 bases sitting between them. The CDR3 reads CASSLGTASYEQYF. CDR3 nucleotides: TGTGCCAGCAGTTTAGGGACGGCATCCTACGAGCAGTACTTC.

This chain uses TRBV28 with TRBJ2-7; D not resolved. The CDR3 length is 14 residues. Germline loops: CDR1 MDHEN, CDR2 SYDVKM. The V and J ends lost 6 bases and 0 bases respectively, with 12 bases between them. CDR3 loop: CASSDARSSYEQYF. CDR3 in DNA: TGTGCCAGCAGCGATGCAAGAAGCTCCTACGAGCAGTACTTC.

This rearrangement joins TRBV27 to TRBJ2-1; 7 bases match TRBD2. The V and J ends lost 0 bases and 6 bases, in that order; junction bases with no gene match: 5. Germline CDR1 is MNHEY and CDR2 is SMNVEV (reference sequence). This CDR3 has 15 amino acids. CDR3 sequence: CASSLSPASGNEQFF. The CDR3 nucleotides are TGTGCCAGCAGTTTATCCCCGGCTAGCGGCAATGAGCAGTTCTTC.

Remarks on this clone: This specimen includes other DNA sequences encoding the same CDR3. This chain uses TRBV4-1 with TRBJ2-7; D unresolved. Deletions cut 0 bases from V and 2 bases from J, with 5 bases between. CDR1 is MGHRA, CDR2 YSYEKL, per germline. This CDR3 region has 13 residues. Written as DNA, the CDR3 is TGCGCCAGCAGCCAAGAGGGCCCCTACGAGCAGTACTTC. It encodes CASSQEGPYEQYF.

The chain carries TRBV30 and TRBJ2-7, with 7 bases fitting TRBD1. The J segment lost 3 bases and the V segment lost 1 base, leaving 3 bases of the junction unmatched. CDR3 length equals 13 residues. CDR1 GTSNPN and CDR2 SVGIG come from the germline V gene (reference sequence). The CDR3 loop is CAWSDRQGYEQYF. Written as DNA, the CDR3 is TGTGCCTGGAGTGACCGACAGGGCTACGAGCAGTACTTC.

The chain combines TRBV19 with TRBJ2-3; D unresolved. This CDR3 region has 13 residues. V lost 5 bases, J lost 5 bases, and 11 bases lay in between. Germline CDR1 LNHDA, CDR2 SQIVND (reference sequence). The CDR3 protein is CASSSAGEDTQYF. The CDR3 DNA follows: TGTGCCAGTAGTTCCGCCGGCGAAGATACGCAGTATTTT.

The chain is built from TRBV27 and TRBJ2-3; 13 bases align to TRBD2. CDR3 length: 17 amino acids. CDR1 and CDR2 (germline): MNHEY, SMNVEV (reference sequence). The trim removed 5 bases at V and 4 bases at J, leaving 9 bases unmatched. CDR3 coding DNA: TGTGCCAGCAGTATCTTACTAGCGGGAGGGCCAGCAGATACGCAGTATTTT. This codes for CASSILLAGGPADTQYF.

The CDR3, as DNA: TGTGCCAGCAGTTTGTTGGGGGAATTGTCCTACGAGCAGTACTTC. Its protein is CASSLLGELSYEQYF. This chain joins TRBV27 and TRBJ2-7; D may match TRBD1 or TRBD2 (5 bases each). The length of the CDR3 is 15 residues. Trimming pared 3 bases from V and 1 base from J, leaving 13 bases between. The germline V gene encodes CDR1 MNHEY and CDR2 SMNVEV (reference sequence).